Included here is one TCR beta chain sequence, with context. Germline lookup yields CDR1 SGDLS and CDR2 YYNGEE. With V trimmed by 4 bases and J by 6 bases, 7 bases remained unmatched. CDR3 length: 15 residues. This entry belongs to a study of blood T cell repertoires in COVID-19. On the study more broadly: Sources were T cells, B-cell-depleted T cells, or PBMCs; the material itself was cDNA or gDNA.

Original processing methods: Estimated nucleated cell counts came from reference gene primer amplification. Clones were sequenced by immunoSEQ multiplex PCR, and TCRdb holds only the in-frame ones, with some missing. V, J and clone size derive from that table, while D and trimming were established from the DNA sequence. The sample shows about 100,000 clones, about four fifths of them seen only once. The rearrangement links TRBV9 to TRBJ1-6; 7 nucleotides line up with TRBD1. The source is a man aged 35 to 55 with active or convalescent COVID-19. Material: peripheral blood. DNA for the CDR3: TGTGCCAGCAGCTCACAGGGGCCCCTTAATTCACCCCTCCACTTT. Protein product: CASSSQGPLNSPLHF. Together with reference TRBV9 and TRBJ1-6, the CDR3 gives the full variable domain: DSGVTQTPKHLITATGQRVTLRCSPRSGDLSVYWYQQSLDQGLQFLIQYYNGEERAKGNILERFSAQQFPDLHSELNLSSLELGDSALYFCASSSQGPLNSPLHFGNGTRLTVT.